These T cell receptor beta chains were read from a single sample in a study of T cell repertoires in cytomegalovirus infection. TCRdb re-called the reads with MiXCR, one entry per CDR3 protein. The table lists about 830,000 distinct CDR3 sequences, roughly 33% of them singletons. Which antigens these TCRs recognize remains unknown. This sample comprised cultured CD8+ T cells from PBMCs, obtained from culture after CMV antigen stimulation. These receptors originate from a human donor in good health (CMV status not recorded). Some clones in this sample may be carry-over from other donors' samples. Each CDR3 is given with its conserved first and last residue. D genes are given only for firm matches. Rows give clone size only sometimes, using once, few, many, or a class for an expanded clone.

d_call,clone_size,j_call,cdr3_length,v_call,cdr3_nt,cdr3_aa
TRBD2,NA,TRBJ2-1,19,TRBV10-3,TGTGCCATCAGTGTGCCAGGGCTAGCGGGGGGCCTAAACTACAATGAGCAGTTCTTC,CAISVPGLAGGLNYNEQFF
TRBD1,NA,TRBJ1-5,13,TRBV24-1,TGTGCCACAGCGCAGGGGGTGGATCAGCCCCAGCATTTT,CATAQGVDQPQHF
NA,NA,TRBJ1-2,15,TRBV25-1,TGTGCCAGCAGTGAATATAAGGGGGGCAGGTATGGCTACACCTTC,CASSEYKGGRYGYTF
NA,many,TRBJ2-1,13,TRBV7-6,TGTGCCAGCAGCTTAGAACTATACAATGAGCAGTTCTTC,CASSLELYNEQFF
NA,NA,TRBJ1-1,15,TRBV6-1,TGTGCCAGCAGCCCCGGAAGGGGCAAGGACACTGAAGCTTTCTTT,CASSPGRGKDTEAFF
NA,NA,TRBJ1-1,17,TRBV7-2,TGTGTCAGCAGCTCCATGTCACCTGGATTTTTGGCATTTGAAGCTTTCTTT,CVSSSMSPGFLAFEAFF
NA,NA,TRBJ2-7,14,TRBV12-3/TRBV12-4,TGTGCCAGCAGTTTATCGGGAGAAGTCTACGAGCAGTACTTC,CASSLSGEVYEQYF
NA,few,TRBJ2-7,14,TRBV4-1,TGCGCCAGCAGCCAGTTACATCCTCATGACGAGCAGTACTTC,CASSQLHPHDEQYF
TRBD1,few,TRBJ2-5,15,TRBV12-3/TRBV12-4,TGTGCCAGCAGTTTACAGGGGGAATTACAGGAGACCCAGTACTTC,CASSLQGELQETQYF
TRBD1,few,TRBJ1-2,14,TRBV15,TGTGCCACCACCAAGACAGGGAGAGGCTATGGCTACACCTTC,CATTKTGRGYGYTF
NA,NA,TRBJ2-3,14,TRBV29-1,TGCAGCGCCGAGACGGACTTTAGCACAGATACGCAGTATTTT,CSAETDFSTDTQYF